The 8 T cell receptor beta chains below were found in one sample sequenced in a study of T cell repertoires in cytomegalovirus infection. One entry per CDR3 protein, called by TCRdb with MiXCR from the reads. The table shows roughly 200,000 distinct CDR3 sequences, with 35% to 40% occurring only once. No antigen has been identified for these receptors. The starting material was CD8+ T cells from cultured PBMCs, obtained from culture after CMV antigen stimulation. These receptors were taken from a human donor in good health (CMV status not recorded). Some clones in this sample may be carry-over from other donors' samples.

Concerning this clonotype itself: This CDR3 fails to terminate in the conserved phenylalanine or tryptophan, so it likely reflects a read error. The chain carries TRBV7-8 and TRBJ2-7, with 10 positions matching TRBD2. The J segment lost 3 bases and the V segment lost 4 bases, leaving 9 bases of the junction unmatched. The CDR3 extends over 16 amino acids. Germline CDR1 SGHVS, CDR2 FQNEAQ. CDR3 coding DNA: TGTGCCAGCAGCTCACGGCCTAGCGGGAGAAGCTACGAGCAGTACTTA. It encodes CASSSRPSGRSYEQYL.

This clonotype was seen a handful of times. The V gene is TRBV28, the J gene TRBJ1-5, with D perhaps matching TRBD1 (6 bases). The CDR3 covers 15 residues. CDR1 MDHEN and CDR2 SYDVKM come from the germline V gene. V shed 6 bases and J shed 8 bases, with 20 bases lying between them. CDR3 DNA sequence: TGTGCCAGCAGCCCCCTTCAGGGGATCTTAGAGCCCCAGCATTTT. It codes for CASSPLQGILEPQHF.

This clonotype has only a few counts. J is TRBJ1-5 and V is TRBV7-8; D call uncertain. Trimming pared 1 base from V and 0 bases from J, leaving 7 bases between. The germline CDR1 and CDR2 sequences are SGHVS and FQNEAQ. This CDR3 spans 15 amino acids. The CDR3 region is CASSLGSYSNQPQHF. The DNA for the CDR3 is TGTGCCAGCAGCTTAGGCTCTTATAGCAATCAGCCCCAGCATTTT.

The CDR3 is CASSRTVFQYNEQFF. The CDR3 nucleotides are TGTGCCAGCAGCAGGACAGTTTTTCAGTACAATGAGCAGTTCTTC. This chain connects TRBV6-5 to TRBJ2-1, with D perhaps matching TRBD1 (6 bases). Looked up from germline, CDR1 is MNHEY and CDR2 is SVGAGI. There are 15 residues in the CDR3. Deletions cut 6 bases from V and 4 bases from J, with 16 bases between.

This clonotype appeared a few times. The CDR3 region is CASSLGAGGAPDTQYF. CDR3 nucleotide sequence: TGTGCCAGCAGCTTGGGGGCAGGGGGCGCCCCAGATACGCAGTATTTT. The V and J genes are TRBV5-6 and TRBJ2-3; 8 positions agree with TRBD1. Germline assignment: CDR1 SGHDT and CDR2 YYEEEE. Trimming took 0 bases from V and 4 from J; bases not matched to a gene: 7. The CDR3 is 16 amino acids.

This clonotype was detected only a few times. The chain carries TRBV7-9 and TRBJ1-1, with TRBD1 matching over 9 bases. The CDR3 totals 18 residues. The germline CDR1 and CDR2 sequences are SEHNR and FQNEAQ (reference sequence). The V segment lost 2 bases and the J segment 5 bases; nucleotides outside the gene matches: 15. The CDR3 DNA reads TGTGCCAGCAGCTTAATAGGGACAGGGTCTATCAGGGGGACTGAAGCTTTCTTT. Its translation is CASSLIGTGSIRGTEAFF.

This clonotype occurred many times. The chain's CDR3 is CASSLEGFQPQHF. The DNA for the CDR3 is TGTGCCAGCAGCTTAGAAGGGTTCCAGCCCCAGCATTTT. The J gene is TRBJ1-5, the V gene TRBV7-8; D remains unclear. V lost 1 base, J lost 7 bases, and 8 bases lay in between. The CDR3 contains 13 residues. Germline V gene lookup returns CDR1 SGHVS and CDR2 FQNEAQ.

This rearrangement joins TRBV9 to TRBJ1-1; no firm D call. The CDR3 has 16 amino acids. Germline CDR1 is SGDLS and CDR2 is YYNGEE. The V and J ends lost 1 base and 0 bases respectively, with 13 bases between them. This chain's CDR3 is CASSVHPELMNTEAFF. The CDR3 nucleotides are TGTGCCAGCAGCGTACACCCAGAGCTTATGAACACTGAAGCTTTCTTT.